This TCR beta chain was identified in a study of Graves' ophthalmopathy and Graves' hyperthyroidism. This CDR3 is built from 15 residues. The V and J ends lost 6 bases and 3 bases, in that order; junction bases with no gene match: 6. CDR1 is MDHEN and CDR2 is SYDVKM in the germline V gene. Amplification from RNA transcripts yielded the TCR beta CDR3 regions. Second-round multiplex PCR came after a first-round RT-PCR that employed HTBI primers. TCRdb ran MiXCR on the multiplex PCR reads and lists one entry per CDR3 protein. The repertoire holds roughly 480,000 distinct CDR3 sequences, with around an eighth as singletons. This clonotype was detected many times.

The sequenced sample consisted of blood. This TCR derives from a woman aged 25 to 39 with Graves' ophthalmopathy. The rearrangement links TRBV28 to TRBJ2-5; 11 positions agree with TRBD2. The CDR3: CASRISGGGKETQYF. The DNA for the CDR3 is TGTGCCAGCAGGATTAGCGGGGGGGGGAAAGAGACCCAGTACTTC. Variable domain in full (rest from reference TRBV28 and TRBJ2-5): DVKVTQSSRYLVKRTGEKVFLECVQDMDHENMFWYRQDPGLGLRLIYFSYDVKMKEKGDIPEGYSVSREKKERFSLILESASTNQTSMYLCASRISGGGKETQYFGPGTRLLVL.